This T cell receptor beta chain was found in a study of T cell repertoires in cytomegalovirus infection (dated by TCRdb to about 2019). A note on the overall study: Recently identified HLA-C-restricted CMV epitopes, whose presentation resists viral immunomodulation, were targeted by peptide stimulations together with well-studied HLA-B-restricted epitopes. Donor HLA type was relevant to the analysis, because carriage of CMV infection together with the matching HLA type was indicated by public TCR beta signatures. General conclusions and limits of the study: The ex vivo response was dominated by HLA-C-restricted CMV-specific TCR beta clonotypes, which also provided the single most frequent clonotype in two of eight donors. In both this cohort and an independent roughly 400-donor cohort, the cumulative frequency of public TCR beta family members distinguished carriers of CMV infection plus the relevant HLA type.

TCRdb names Illumina HiSeq 1500 as the instrument used. TCRdb applied fastp at Q25 and MiXCR to the public reads, then kept only in-frame beta chains. Rows are combined by CDR3 protein, so each entry shows the most common genes and DNA. For this sample there are about 830,000 distinct CDR3 sequences; 32% appear just once. Around 12% of the sample belongs to the ten largest clones. Of note for this clonotype: The antigen this receptor binds is unknown. No much larger clone exists at a distance of one base, and base qualities are not known.

In light of the paper, this sample's treatment or condition label describes: in vitro stimulation with specific CMV peptide epitopes to enrich CMV-specific T cells. The CDR3 runs 15 amino acids, cysteine and phenylalanine included. The entry retains the CDR3 DNA only, 45 bases that are in frame from base 1. CDR1 and CDR2 are read off the germline V gene (reference sequence) as DFQATT and SNEGSKA. V loses 6 bases at its end and J loses 3 bases; junction bases beyond the gene matches: 10. Recombination linked TRBV20-1 to TRBJ1-1, and TRBD1 matches 10 of the central bases. The source of this sequence is a human donor in good health (CMV status not recorded). Some clones in this sample may be carry-over from other donors' samples. The source material was cultured CD8+ T cells from PBMCs, sampled from culture after CMV antigen stimulation. The nucleotides read TGCAGTGCCCCGAGGGAGGGGACAGGGGACACTGAAGCTTTCTTT. Protein translation: CSAPREGTGDTEAFF.